These T cell receptor beta chains were read from a single sample in a study of Ad26.COV2.S vaccination and SARS-CoV-2 variants. TCRdb's copy holds only in-frame clones and misses some; the assay was immunoSEQ multiplex PCR. The profile shows 350,000 to 500,000 clones, roughly 90% of them singletons. The sample consisted of peripheral blood, taken in a trial of Ad26.COV2.S vaccine versus placebo. All receptors derive from a person aged 18-60 years who received the Ad26.COV2.S COVID-19 vaccine or a placebo. CDR3s include the opening cysteine and the closing phenylalanine or tryptophan. D genes are given only for firm matches. The size entry is marked missing in some rows and otherwise reads once, few, many or a size class.

D | size | J | V | CDR3 | DNA
TRBD2 | . | TRBJ2-7 | TRBV27 | CASSWASGGVYEQYF | TGTGCCAGCAGTTGGGCTAGCGGGGGGGTATACGAGCAGTACTTC
TRBD1 | . | TRBJ2-7 | TRBV9 | CASSVVTGATSEQYF | TGTGCCAGCAGCGTAGTCACAGGGGCCACGAGCGAGCAGTACTTC
TRBD1 | . | TRBJ1-2 | TRBV4-3 | CASSQGRGTAYGYTF | TGCGCCAGCAGCCAAGGAAGGGGGACAGCCTATGGCTACACCTTC
. | . | TRBJ2-1 | TRBV7-9 | CASSWDASRHEQFF | TGTGCCAGCAGTTGGGACGCTTCACGTCACGAGCAGTTCTTC
. | . | TRBJ2-3 | TRBV14 | CASSTRTTSTDTQYF | TGTGCCAGCAGCACCCGGACAACTAGCACAGATACGCAGTATTTT
. | . | TRBJ2-6 | TRBV4-3 | CASSPTGSGANVLTF | TGCGCCAGCAGCCCCACAGGGTCTGGGGCCAACGTCCTGACTTTC
. | . | TRBJ1-2 | TRBV5-4 | CASSSSNYGYTF | TGTGCCAGCAGCTCTTCTAACTATGGCTACACCTTC
. | . | TRBJ2-1 | TRBV28 | CASSLSANNEQFF | TGTGCCAGCAGTTTATCTGCCAACAATGAGCAGTTCTTC
TRBD1 | . | TRBJ2-1 | TRBV24-1 | CATSETGTGYYNEQFF | TGTGCCACCAGCGAAACCGGGACAGGGTATTACAATGAGCAGTTCTTC
. | . | TRBJ2-7 | TRBV28 | CASADRLTYEQYF | TGTGCCAGCGCCGACCGATTAACCTACGAGCAGTACTTC
. | . | TRBJ2-7 | TRBV5-5 | CASSFRTTTQGQYF | TGTGCCAGCAGCTTCAGGACCACGACACAGGGGCAGTACTTC
. | . | TRBJ1-1 | TRBV5-6 | CASSEWGGNTEAFF | TGTGCCAGCAGCGAATGGGGCGGTAACACTGAAGCTTTCTTT
. | . | TRBJ2-1 | TRBV6-6 | CASMTSNEQFF | TGTGCCAGCATGACGAGTAATGAGCAGTTCTTC
TRBD2 | . | TRBJ2-1 | TRBV30 | CAWSVGSGGADEQFF | TGTGCCTGGAGTGTAGGTAGCGGGGGTGCAGATGAGCAGTTCTTC
TRBD1 | . | TRBJ2-1 | TRBV5-6 | CASSSLTGVRSYNEQFF | TGTGCCAGCAGCTCGTTGACAGGGGTTCGCTCCTACAATGAGCAGTTCTTC
TRBD1 | . | TRBJ2-7 | TRBV19 | CASKPGQGYEQYF | TGTGCCAGTAAGCCGGGACAGGGCTACGAGCAGTACTTC
. | . | TRBJ1-1 | TRBV19 | CASNAGMRGNTEAFF | TGTGCCAGTAACGCAGGGATGCGGGGGAACACTGAAGCTTTCTTT
. | . | TRBJ1-5 | TRBV19 | CASSIGARGLQPQHF | TGTGCCAGTAGTATAGGGGCGAGGGGTTTACAGCCCCAGCATTTT
. | . | TRBJ2-3 | TRBV27 | CASSFPSTDTQYF | TGTGCCAGCAGTTTCCCTAGCACAGATACGCAGTATTTT
TRBD1 | once | TRBJ1-1 | TRBV5-4 | CASSAGQGRNTEAFF | TGTGCCAGCAGCGCTGGACAGGGACGGAACACTGAAGCTTTCTTT
TRBD1 | . | TRBJ1-1 | TRBV6-5 | CASSRDRGRTEAFF | TGTGCCAGCAGTCGGGACAGGGGGCGTACTGAAGCTTTCTTT
. | once | TRBJ2-1 | TRBV7-2 | CASSLGLMEGPYNEQFF | TGTGCCAGCAGCTTAGGGCTCATGGAGGGGCCATACAATGAGCAGTTCTTC
. | . | TRBJ1-5 | TRBV28 | CASSLSQNNQPQHF | TGTGCCAGCAGTTTATCACAGAACAATCAGCCCCAGCATTTT
TRBD1 | . | TRBJ1-6 | TRBV5-1 | CASSEPGQGPISPLHF | TGCGCCAGCAGCGAGCCGGGACAGGGGCCGATTTCACCCCTCCACTTT
. | many | TRBJ1-2 | TRBV28 | CASSFPGQNYGYTF | TGTGCCAGCAGCTTCCCCGGACAAAACTATGGCTACACCTTC
TRBD1 | . | TRBJ1-2 | TRBV6-1 | CASSESRTGWGGYTF | TGTGCCAGCAGTGAATCGAGGACAGGGTGGGGTGGCTACACCTTC
. | once | TRBJ1-6 | TRBV4-2 | CASSPEPTGSSYNSPLHF | TGTGCCAGCAGCCCGGAACCTACAGGGAGCTCCTATAATTCACCCCTCCACTTT
. | . | TRBJ2-6 | TRBV5-4 | CASSFSSSGANVLTF | TGTGCCAGCAGCTTTTCTAGCTCTGGGGCCAACGTCCTGACTTTC
TRBD1 | . | TRBJ2-3 | TRBV28 | CASSLGTGQGGTQYF | TGTGCCAGCAGTTTAGGGACAGGCCAGGGGGGTACGCAGTATTTT
. | . | TRBJ1-2 | TRBV12-3/TRBV12-4 | CASSPSGGDGYTF | TGTGCCAGCAGCCCTTCGGGGGGTGATGGCTACACCTTC
TRBD1 | few | TRBJ1-6 | TRBV4-2 | CASSQEMQGAGYNSPLHF | TGTGCCAGCAGCCAAGAAATGCAGGGGGCTGGCTATAATTCACCCCTCCACTTT